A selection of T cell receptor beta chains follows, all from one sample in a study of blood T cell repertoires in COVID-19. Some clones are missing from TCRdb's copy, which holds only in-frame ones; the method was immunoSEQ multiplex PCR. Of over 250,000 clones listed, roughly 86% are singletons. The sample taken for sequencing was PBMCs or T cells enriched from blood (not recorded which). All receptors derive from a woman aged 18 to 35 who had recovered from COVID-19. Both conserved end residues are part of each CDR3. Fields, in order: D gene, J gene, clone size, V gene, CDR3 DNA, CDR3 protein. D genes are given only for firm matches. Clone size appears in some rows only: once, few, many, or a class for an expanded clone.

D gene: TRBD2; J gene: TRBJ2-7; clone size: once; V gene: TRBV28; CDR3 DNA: TGTGCCAGCAGCCGAGGACTAGTCTCCTACGAGCAGTACTTC; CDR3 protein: CASSRGLVSYEQYF
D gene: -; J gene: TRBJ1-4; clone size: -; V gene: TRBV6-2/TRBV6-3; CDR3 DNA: TGTGCCAGCAGCGACCCCTTTCTCGCACAGGGACCATCAACTAATGAAAAACTGTTTTTT; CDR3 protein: CASSDPFLAQGPSTNEKLFF
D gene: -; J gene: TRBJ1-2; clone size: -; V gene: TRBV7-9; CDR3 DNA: TGTGCCAGCAGCCCTTTACCGGGGTCCCCGAAGGCGGTTGGCTACACCTTC; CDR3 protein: CASSPLPGSPKAVGYTF
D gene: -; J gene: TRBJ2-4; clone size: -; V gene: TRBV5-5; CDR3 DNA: TGTGCCAGCAGCCTGGACACAGTGCTAGCAACCAAAAACATTCAGTACTTC; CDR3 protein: CASSLDTVLATKNIQYF
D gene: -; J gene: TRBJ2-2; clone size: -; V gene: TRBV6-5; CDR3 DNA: TGTGCCCCGAACGCCGGGAACGCGAACACCGGGGAGCTGTTTTTT; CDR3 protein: CAPNAGNANTGELFF
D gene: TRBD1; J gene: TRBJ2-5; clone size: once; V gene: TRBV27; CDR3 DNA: TGTGCCAGCAGTTACGCGGACAGGGGTGCAGAGACCCAGTACTTC; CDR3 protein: CASSYADRGAETQYF
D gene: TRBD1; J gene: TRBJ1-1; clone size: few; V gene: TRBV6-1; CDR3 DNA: TGTGCCAGCAGTGAACAGGGGGCGTCCACTGAAGCTTTCTTT; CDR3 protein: CASSEQGASTEAFF
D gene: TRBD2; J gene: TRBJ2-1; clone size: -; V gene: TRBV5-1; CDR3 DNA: TGCGCCACCGGGAGCGGGGGGTTCAATGAGCAGTTCTTC; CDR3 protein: CATGSGGFNEQFF
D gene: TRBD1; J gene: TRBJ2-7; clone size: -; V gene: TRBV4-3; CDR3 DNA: TGCGCCAGCAGCCACCGGACAGGGTCATCGGACGAGCAGTACTTC; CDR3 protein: CASSHRTGSSDEQYF
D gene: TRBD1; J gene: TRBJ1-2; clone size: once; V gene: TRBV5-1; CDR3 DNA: TGCGCCAGCAGCTTGACCATAGGGACAGGGGGCTTTGGCTACACCTTC; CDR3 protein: CASSLTIGTGGFGYTF
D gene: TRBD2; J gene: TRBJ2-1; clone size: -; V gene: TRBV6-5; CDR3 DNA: TGTGCCAGCAGTTCCGGGGTAGCGGGAGCGGCTTGGCAGTTCTTC; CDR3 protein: CASSSGVAGAAWQFF
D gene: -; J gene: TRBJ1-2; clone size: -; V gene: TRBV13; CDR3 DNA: TGTGCCAGCAGCTTAATGGGAGCCCTGGACTATGGCTACACCTTC; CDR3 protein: CASSLMGALDYGYTF
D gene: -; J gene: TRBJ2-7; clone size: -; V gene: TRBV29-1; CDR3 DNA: TGCAGCGTTGTTTTAGCGGCGGTCAACTACGAGCAGTACTTC; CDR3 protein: CSVVLAAVNYEQYF
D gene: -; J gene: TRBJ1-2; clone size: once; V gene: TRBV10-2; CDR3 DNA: TGCGCCAGCAGGCCTCTCTCGGCTAACTATGGCTACACCTTC; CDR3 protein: CASRPLSANYGYTF
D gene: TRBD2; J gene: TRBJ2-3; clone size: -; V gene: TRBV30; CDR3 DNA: TGTGCCTGGAGTGCTGTTTTTGGGACTAGCGGGGGGGATTTGCATCGCACAGATACGCAGTATTTT; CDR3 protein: CAWSAVFGTSGGDLHRTDTQYF
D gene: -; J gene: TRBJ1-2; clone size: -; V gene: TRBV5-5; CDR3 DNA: TGTGCCAGCAGCTTCCCAGGGGCGGACTATGGCTACACCTTC; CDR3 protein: CASSFPGADYGYTF
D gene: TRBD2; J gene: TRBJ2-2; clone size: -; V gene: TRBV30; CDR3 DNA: TGTGCCTGGGCCGGGACTAGCGGGAGATATTGGGGGGAGCTGTTTTTT; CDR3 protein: CAWAGTSGRYWGELFF
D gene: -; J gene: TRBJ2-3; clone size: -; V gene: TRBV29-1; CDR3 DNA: TGCAGCGTTGTGGGGCCCTGGAGAGACACAGATACGCAGTATTTT; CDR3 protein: CSVVGPWRDTDTQYF
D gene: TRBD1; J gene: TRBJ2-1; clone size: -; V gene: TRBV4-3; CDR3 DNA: TGCGCCAGCAGCTACCGGGACAGCCCAGGTGAGCAGTTCTTC; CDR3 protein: CASSYRDSPGEQFF
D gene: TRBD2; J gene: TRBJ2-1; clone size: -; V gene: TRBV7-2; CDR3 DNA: TGTGCCAGCAGCCGGAAAGGGACTAGCGGGGGGGGCTCCTACAATGAGCAGTTCTTC; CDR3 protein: CASSRKGTSGGGSYNEQFF
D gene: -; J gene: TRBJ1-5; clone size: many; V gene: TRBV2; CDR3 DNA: TGTGCCAGCAGTCCGGTCGAGTCCGGAGATCAGCCCCAGCATTTT; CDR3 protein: CASSPVESGDQPQHF
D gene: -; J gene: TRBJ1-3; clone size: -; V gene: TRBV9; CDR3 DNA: TGTGCCAGCAGCGTAAATCCTCATACAGGGAACTCTGGAAACACCATATATTTT; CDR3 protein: CASSVNPHTGNSGNTIYF
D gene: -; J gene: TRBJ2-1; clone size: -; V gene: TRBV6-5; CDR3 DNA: TGTGCCAGCAGGCCTAGCTCCTCCTACAATGAGCAGTTCTTC; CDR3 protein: CASRPSSSYNEQFF
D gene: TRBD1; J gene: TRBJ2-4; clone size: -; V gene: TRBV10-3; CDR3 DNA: TGTGCCATCAGTGAGTCGGGGACAGGGACCCTAGGCATTCAGTACTTC; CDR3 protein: CAISESGTGTLGIQYF
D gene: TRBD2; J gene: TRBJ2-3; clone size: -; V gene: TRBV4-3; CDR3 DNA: TGCGCCAGCAGCCAATTGCTAGCGGGGGGTATAGTGGATACGCAGTATTTT; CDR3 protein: CASSQLLAGGIVDTQYF
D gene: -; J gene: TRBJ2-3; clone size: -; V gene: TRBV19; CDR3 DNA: TGTGCCAGTAGTATCCCGGGGGATACGCAGTATTTT; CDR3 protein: CASSIPGDTQYF
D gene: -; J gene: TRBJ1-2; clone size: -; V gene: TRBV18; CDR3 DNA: TGTGCCAGCTCACCAGGAACAGCGGATGGCTACACCTTC; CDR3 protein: CASSPGTADGYTF
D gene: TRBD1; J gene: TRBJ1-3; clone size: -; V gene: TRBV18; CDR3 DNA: TGTGCCAGCTCACCAGGGACAGGGGGCACTGGAAACACCATATATTTT; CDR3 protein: CASSPGTGGTGNTIYF
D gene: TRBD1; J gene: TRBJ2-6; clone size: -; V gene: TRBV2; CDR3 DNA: TGTGCCAGCAGCGCCGGGACAGGGGGAGCTGGGGCCAACGTCCTGACTTTC; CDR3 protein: CASSAGTGGAGANVLTF
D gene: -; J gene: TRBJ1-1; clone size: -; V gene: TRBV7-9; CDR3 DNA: TGTGCCAGCAGCTTAGAGAGTAACACTGAAGCTTTCTTT; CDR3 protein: CASSLESNTEAFF
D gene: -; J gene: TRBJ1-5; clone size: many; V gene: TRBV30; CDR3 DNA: TGTGCCTGGAACACTCAGGAGGATCAGCCCCAGCATTTT; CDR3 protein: CAWNTQEDQPQHF
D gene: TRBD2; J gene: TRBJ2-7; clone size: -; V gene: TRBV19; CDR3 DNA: TGTGCCAGTAGTGGGGGGACTAGCGGGTCCTCCTACGAGCAGTACTTC; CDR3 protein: CASSGGTSGSSYEQYF
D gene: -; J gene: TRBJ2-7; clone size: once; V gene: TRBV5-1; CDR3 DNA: TGCGCCAGCAGCTTAGGAACAGGATCCGACGAGCAGTACTTC; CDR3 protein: CASSLGTGSDEQYF